A single sample gave rise to the 27 T cell receptor beta chains below, sequenced in a study of beta chain features in type 1 diabetes. These receptors have no known antigen. Isolated RNA was reverse transcribed in full, so expressed TCRB transcripts were sequenced. The data were produced by immunoSEQ multiplex PCR, yet TCRdb's version contains in-frame clones alone and is incomplete. Of 150,000 to 200,000 clones listed, approximately 9% are singletons. Study-level points and caveats: Across all four CD4+ subsets, people with type 1 diabetes showed modestly shorter TCRB CDR3s.

The sequenced sample consisted of central memory CD4+ T cells from blood. The receptor set was obtained from a woman aged 18-29 years with type 1 diabetes.

The CDR3 sequence is CASSLQQGRQPQHF. The CDR3 DNA reads as TGCGCCAGCAGCCTACAACAGGGGAGGCAGCCCCAGCATTTT. The chain is built from TRBV4-3 and TRBJ1-5; TRBD1 matches 7 bases. V lost 4 bases to trimming and J lost 7 bases; unmatched junction nucleotides: 7. Germline CDR1 is LGHNA and CDR2 is YSLEER. This CDR3 region has 14 residues.

This chain links TRBV5-4 with TRBJ2-1; possibly TRBD2 for D (5 bases). Trimming left V 7 bases short and J 10 bases short, with 21 bases between. Germline V gene sequence: CDR1 SGHNT, CDR2 YYREEE (reference sequence). The CDR3 sequence is 14 residues long. The CDR3 nucleotides read TGTGCCAGCGGACCGACTATCGGGTGGCGGGAGCAGTTCTTC. Translating it yields CASGPTIGWREQFF.

This clone was observed a few times. J is TRBJ2-6 and V is TRBV15; 8 nucleotides match TRBD1. Germline loops: CDR1 LNHNV, CDR2 YYDKDF (reference sequence). CDR3 length: 18 amino acids. With V trimmed by 5 bases and J by 0 bases, 9 bases remained unmatched. The CDR3 loop reads CATSPPGTGYSGANVLTF. The CDR3, as DNA: TGTGCCACCAGCCCTCCCGGGACAGGTTACTCTGGGGCCAACGTCCTGACTTTC. Complete variable domain (other parts from reference TRBV15 and TRBJ2-6): DAMVIQNPRYQVTQFGKPVTLSCSQTLNHNVMYWYQQKSSQAPKLLFHYYDKDFNNEADTPDNFQSRRPNTSFCFLDIRSPGLGDTAMYLCATSPPGTGYSGANVLTFGAGSRLTVL.

The genes are TRBV5-6 and TRBJ1-1; D remains unclear. There are 13 residues in the CDR3. The germline V gene encodes CDR1 SGHDT and CDR2 YYEEEE. V lost 5 bases, J lost 4 bases, and 12 bases lay in between. CDR3 in amino acids: CASRRAGFTEAFF. CDR3 bases: TGTGCCAGCAGACGAGCAGGTTTCACTGAAGCTTTCTTT.

The chain uses TRBV6-6 and TRBJ2-7, with D tentatively TRBD2 (6 bases). Germline CDR1 is MNHNY and CDR2 is SVGAGI (reference sequence). CDR3 length: 13 residues. V dropped 6 bases and J dropped 0 bases, with 9 bases sitting between them. Here the CDR3 reads CASRSGDSYEQYF. The CDR3, as DNA: TGTGCCAGCAGGTCGGGGGACTCCTACGAGCAGTACTTC.

There are a few counts of this clone. The rearrangement uses TRBV11-2 and TRBJ2-3, with 8 bases identical to TRBD2. CDR3 length: 15 residues. The germline V gene encodes CDR1 SGHAT and CDR2 FQNNGV. V lost 2 bases, J lost 3 bases, and 4 bases stayed unmatched. For the CDR3, the DNA is TGTGCCAGCAGCTTATTGGGACTAGGGACAGATACGCAGTATTTT. Protein: CASSLLGLGTDTQYF.

This chain links TRBV4-3 with TRBJ2-5, with 13 positions matching TRBD2. CDR1 is LGHNA and CDR2 is YSLEER in the germline V gene. Unmatched junction bases numbered 3, after V lost 2 bases and J lost 0 bases. This CDR3 region has 17 residues. CDR3 amino acids: CASSQRLAGGYQETQYF. DNA of the CDR3: TGCGCCAGCAGCCAACGACTAGCGGGGGGCTACCAAGAGACCCAGTACTTC.

This chain uses TRBV7-2 with TRBJ2-3; D is unclear. The CDR3 spans 12 residues. The ends were cut back, 5 bases at V and 2 bases at J, with 5 bases in the middle. Germline V gene lookup returns CDR1 SGHTA and CDR2 FQGNSA. The DNA of the CDR3 is TGTGCCAGCAGCCGGGTCACAGATACGCAGTATTTT. This translates into CASSRVTDTQYF. The complete variable domain, with remaining parts taken from reference TRBV7-2 and TRBJ2-3, reads GAGVSQSPSNKVTEKGKDVELRCDPISGHTALYWYRQSLGQGLEFLIYFQGNSAPDKSGLPSDRFSAERTGGSVSTLTIQRTQQEDSAVYLCASSRVTDTQYFGPGTRLTVL.

The rearrangement links TRBV15 to TRBJ2-6; D remains unclear. The CDR3 length is 16 residues. V was clipped by 0 bases and J by 0 bases, with 6 bases between them. Germline-derived CDR1 and CDR2 are LNHNV and YYDKDF (reference sequence). This CDR3 reads CATSRDRSSGANVLTF. CDR3 DNA sequence: TGTGCCACCAGCAGAGATAGAAGCTCTGGGGCCAACGTCCTGACTTTC.

This clone was detected only a few times. This chain connects TRBV7-2 to TRBJ1-1; no reliable D call. CDR1 and CDR2 from the germline V gene are SGHTA and FQGNSA. The CDR3 spans 13 residues. The ends were cut back, 0 bases at V and 3 bases at J, with 5 bases in the middle. CDR3 residues: CASSLAGYTEAFF. As DNA, the CDR3 is TGTGCCAGCAGCTTAGCCGGGTACACTGAAGCTTTCTTT.

V gene TRBV4-3 combines with J gene TRBJ1-6, with D unclear. The germline V gene has CDR1 LGHNA and CDR2 YSLEER. The CDR3 runs 16 residues. V was shortened by 1 base and J by 7 bases, with 14 bases between the two germline ends. CDR3 loop: CASSQGVEPANSPLHF. In nucleotides, the CDR3 is TGCGCCAGCAGCCAAGGGGTGGAGCCGGCGAATTCACCCCTCCACTTT.

This clone appeared a few times. V usage is TRBV6-5 and J usage is TRBJ2-5, with 8 nucleotides matching TRBD1. Germline CDR1 reads MNHEY; CDR2 reads SVGAGI. J gave up 4 bases and V 7 bases, and 5 bases lay outside the gene matches. The CDR3 has 13 residues. The CDR3 region is CASTTDRGETQYF. The CDR3 DNA reads as TGTGCCAGCACCACTGACAGGGGAGAGACCCAGTACTTC.

The sample holds a few counts of this clone. V gene TRBV5-4 combines with J gene TRBJ2-3; tentative D call: TRBD2 (5 bases). This CDR3 is 13 amino acids long. V shed 5 bases and J shed 5 bases, with 12 bases lying between them. Germline assignment: CDR1 SGHNT and CDR2 YYREEE (reference sequence). In DNA, the CDR3 is TGTGCCAGCAGTCTGAGGGTCCGAGATACGCAGTATTTT. Its translation is CASSLRVRDTQYF. Supplemented by reference TRBV5-4 and TRBJ2-3, the full variable domain reads ETGVTQSPTHLIKTRGQQVTLRCSSQSGHNTVSWYQQALGQGPQFIFQYYREEENGRGNFPPRFSGLQFPNYSSELNVNALELDDSALYLCASSLRVRDTQYFGPGTRLTVL.

In regard to this clone: Other DNA sequences of this sample code for an identical CDR3. The rearrangement uses TRBV7-2 and TRBJ2-5, with D maybe TRBD2 (6 bases). CDR3 length equals 13 residues. The V end lost 3 bases, the J end lost 5 bases, and 10 bases lay between the germline ends. From germline, CDR1 is SGHTA and CDR2 FQGNSA. The chain's CDR3 is CASSLGRQETQYF. The CDR3 coding sequence is TGTGCCAGCAGCTTGGGGAGGCAGGAGACCCAGTACTTC.

The chain has TRBV2 and TRBJ2-4; no definite D call. This CDR3 is 12 amino acids long. CDR1 SNHLY and CDR2 FYNNEI come from the germline V gene. Trimming left V 0 bases short and J 8 bases short, with 5 bases between. The CDR3 sequence is CASSEAADIQYF. The CDR3 nucleotides are TGTGCCAGCAGTGAAGCGGCGGACATTCAGTACTTC. Based on the CDR3 plus reference TRBV2 and TRBJ2-4, the full variable domain is EPEVTQTPSHQVTQMGQEVILRCVPISNHLYFYWYRQILGQKVEFLVSFYNNEISEKSEIFDDQFSVERPDGSNFTLKIRSTKLEDSAMYFCASSEAADIQYFGAGTRLSVL.

This clone was counted only a few times. The chain is built from TRBV21-1 and TRBJ2-7; TRBD1, the D gene given by the table, was not confirmed from the DNA. TRBV21-1 is flagged as a pseudogene. The CDR3 sequence is 14 residues long. DNA for the CDR3: TGTGCCAGCAGCACGACAGGGGTAGGGCTCGAGCAGTACTTC. Its translation is CASSTTGVGLEQYF.

This chain joins TRBV7-8 and TRBJ1-1; 7 nucleotides agree with TRBD1. Germline V gene lookup returns CDR1 SGHVS and CDR2 FQNEAQ. The V segment lost 1 base and the J segment 3 bases; nucleotides outside the gene matches: 5. The CDR3 is made up of 15 amino acids. This CDR3 reads CASSLGQGWDTEAFF. CDR3 DNA sequence: TGTGCCAGCAGCTTAGGACAGGGCTGGGACACTGAAGCTTTCTTT.

This CDR3 is CASSLEIAKNIQYF. CDR3 DNA: TGCGCCAGCAGCTTAGAGATAGCCAAAAACATTCAGTACTTC. The chain uses TRBV5-1 and TRBJ2-4, with no clear D. V lost 2 bases, J lost 0 bases, and 6 bases lay in between. Looked up from germline, CDR1 is SGHRS and CDR2 is YFSETQ. The length of the CDR3 is 14 residues.

This chain joins TRBV10-3 and TRBJ1-2; D remains unclear. V lost 3 bases and J 4 bases, leaving 12 bases between the germline ends. Germline CDR1 is ENHRY and CDR2 is SYGVKD. CDR3 length: 14 residues. CDR3 amino acids: CAISETAGGYGYTF. The CDR3 DNA reads as TGTGCCATCAGTGAAACAGCCGGAGGCTATGGCTACACCTTC.

The chain is built from TRBV6-5 and TRBJ2-7, with 9 nucleotides matching TRBD1. There are 15 residues in the CDR3. V lost 6 bases, J lost 5 bases, and 11 bases stayed unmatched. Germline CDR1 and CDR2: MNHEY and SVGAGI. The CDR3 DNA follows: TGTGCCAGCAGAATACTCGGACAGGGGTTACACGAGCAGTACTTC. Its translation: CASRILGQGLHEQYF.

The chain has TRBV25-1 and TRBJ1-2; D gene uncertain. Germline CDR1 is MGHDK and CDR2 is SYGVNS. Trimming pared 5 bases from V and 4 bases from J, leaving 11 bases between. The CDR3 runs to 13 residues. CDR3 bases: TGTGCCAGCAGTAAGGCAGGCCTCTATGGCTACACCTTC. Its translation is CASSKAGLYGYTF.

V is TRBV7-9 and J is TRBJ1-5; the match to TRBD1 covers 12 bases. CDR1 and CDR2 from the germline V gene are SEHNR and FQNEAQ (reference sequence). The CDR3 is 16 amino acids. V was clipped by 3 bases and J by 4 bases; unmatched bases: 4. This CDR3 reads CASSLGQGADNQPQHF. For the CDR3, the DNA is TGTGCCAGCAGCTTGGGACAGGGGGCGGATAATCAGCCCCAGCATTTT.

The V gene is TRBV30, the J gene TRBJ1-1, with no clear D. Germline V gene sequence: CDR1 GTSNPN, CDR2 SVGIG (reference sequence). V lost 1 base and J lost 0, with 12 bases in between. The CDR3 is made up of 15 amino acids. DNA of the CDR3: TGTGCCTGGAGTGCGCCGGGAGCTATGAACACTGAAGCTTTCTTT. It translates to CAWSAPGAMNTEAFF.

This clone was counted between two and nine times. The J gene is TRBJ2-1, the V gene TRBV6-5; tentative D call: TRBD2 (7 bases). CDR1 and CDR2 from the germline V gene are MNHEY and SVGAGI. The CDR3 covers 14 residues. Trimming removed 6 bases from V and 3 bases from J, with 12 bases in between. CDR3 nucleotides: TGTGCCAGCAGAAGGGAGGGGGGCTACAATGAGCAGTTCTTC. Residues: CASRREGGYNEQFF.

J is TRBJ2-7 and V is TRBV7-2; 7 nucleotides line up with TRBD1. The germline V gene has CDR1 SGHTA and CDR2 FQGNSA. The junction had 3 bases not matched to a gene; V was cut back by 6 bases and J by 4 bases. The CDR3 is 12 residues long. The CDR3 sequence is CASSQGVYEQYF. CDR3 DNA sequence: TGTGCCAGCAGTCAGGGGGTTTACGAGCAGTACTTC.

This sequence joins TRBV6-5 and TRBJ2-2; unclear D gene. The V gene lost 8 bases and the J gene lost 1 base, with 2 bases spanning the gap. This CDR3 is 11 amino acids long. The germline gives CDR1 MNHEY, CDR2 SVGAGI. CDR3 DNA: TGTGCCAGCCAGAACACCGGGGAGCTGTTTTTT. Its translation is CASQNTGELFF.

In its sample, this clone was seen a few times. The genes are TRBV5-1 and TRBJ2-1; 7 nucleotides match TRBD2. Germline CDR1 and CDR2: SGHRS and YFSETQ. V lost 0 bases to trimming and J lost 10 bases; unmatched junction nucleotides: 7. This CDR3 has 14 amino acids. The chain's CDR3 is CASSLGLAATEQFF. CDR3 bases: TGCGCCAGCAGCTTGGGGCTAGCGGCTACAGAGCAGTTCTTC.